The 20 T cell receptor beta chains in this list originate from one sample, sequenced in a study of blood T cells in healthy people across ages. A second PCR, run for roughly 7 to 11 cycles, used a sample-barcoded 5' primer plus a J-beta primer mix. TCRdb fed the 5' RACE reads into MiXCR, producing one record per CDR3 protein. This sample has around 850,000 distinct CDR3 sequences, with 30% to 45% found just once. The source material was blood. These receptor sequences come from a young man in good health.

CDR3 loop: CASSQGKGQGNPKQYF. The CDR3 DNA is TGCGCCAGCAGCCAAGGGAAGGGACAGGGGAATCCAAAGCAGTACTTC. V is TRBV4-1 and J is TRBJ2-7; 10 nucleotides line up with TRBD1. V was clipped by 1 base and J by 8 bases; unmatched bases: 11. The germline V gene has CDR1 MGHRA and CDR2 YSYEKL. The CDR3 consists of 16 residues.

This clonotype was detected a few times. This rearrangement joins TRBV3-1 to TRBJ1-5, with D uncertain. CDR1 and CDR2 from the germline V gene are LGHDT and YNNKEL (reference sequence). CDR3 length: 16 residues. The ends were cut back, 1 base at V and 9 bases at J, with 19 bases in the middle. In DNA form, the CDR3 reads TGTGCCAGCAGCCAAGCAAGTGTGTACCCATCGCGGCCCCAGCATTTT. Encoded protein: CASSQASVYPSRPQHF.

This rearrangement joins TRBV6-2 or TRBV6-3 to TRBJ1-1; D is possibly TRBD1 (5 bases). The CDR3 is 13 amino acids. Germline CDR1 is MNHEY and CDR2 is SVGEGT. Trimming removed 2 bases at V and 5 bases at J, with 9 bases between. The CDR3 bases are TGTGCCAGCAGTTACCAGGGAGGGACTGAAGCTTTCTTT. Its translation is CASSYQGGTEAFF.

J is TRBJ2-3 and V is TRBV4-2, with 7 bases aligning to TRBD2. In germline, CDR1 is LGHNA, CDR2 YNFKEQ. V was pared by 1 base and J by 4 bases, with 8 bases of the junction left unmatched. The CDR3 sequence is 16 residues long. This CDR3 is CASSQGRGEGSDTQYF. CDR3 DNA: TGTGCCAGCAGCCAAGGGCGCGGGGAGGGCTCAGATACGCAGTATTTT.

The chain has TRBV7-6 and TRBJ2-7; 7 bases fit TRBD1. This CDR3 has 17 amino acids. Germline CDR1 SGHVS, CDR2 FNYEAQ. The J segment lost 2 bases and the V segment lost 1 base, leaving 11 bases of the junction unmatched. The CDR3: CASSLGQGGSLAYEQYF. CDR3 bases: TGTGCCAGCAGCTTAGGACAGGGTGGTAGTCTCGCCTACGAGCAGTACTTC. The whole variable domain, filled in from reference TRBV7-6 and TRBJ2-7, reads GAGVSQSPRYKVTKRGQDVALRCDPISGHVSLYWYRQALGQGPEFLTYFNYEAQQDKSGLPNDRFSAERPEGSISTLTIQRTEQRDSAMYRCASSLGQGGSLAYEQYFGPGTRLTVT.

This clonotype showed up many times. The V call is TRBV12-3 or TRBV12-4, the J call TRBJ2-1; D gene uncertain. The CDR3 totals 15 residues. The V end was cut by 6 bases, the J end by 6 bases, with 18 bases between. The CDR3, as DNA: TGTGCCAGCAGCCGCCCCTACCAAGGGCGCAATGAGCAGTTCTTC. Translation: CASSRPYQGRNEQFF.

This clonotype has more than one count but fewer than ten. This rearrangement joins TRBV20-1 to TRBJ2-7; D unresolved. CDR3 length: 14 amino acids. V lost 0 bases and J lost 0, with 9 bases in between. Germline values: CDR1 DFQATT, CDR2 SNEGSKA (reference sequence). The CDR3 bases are TGCAGTGCTAGAGATTCGGACCTCTCCTACGAGCAGTACTTC. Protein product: CSARDSDLSYEQYF.

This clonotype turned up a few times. The CDR3 sequence: CSAGTSGYNEQYF. DNA of the CDR3: TGCAGTGCTGGGACTAGCGGGTACAATGAGCAGTACTTC. The chain recombines TRBV20-1 with TRBJ2-1; TRBD2 matches 12 bases. The J call is doubtful: the DNA matches TRBJ2-7 better. Germline V lookup: CDR1 DFQATT, CDR2 SNEGSKA (reference sequence). There are 13 residues in the CDR3.

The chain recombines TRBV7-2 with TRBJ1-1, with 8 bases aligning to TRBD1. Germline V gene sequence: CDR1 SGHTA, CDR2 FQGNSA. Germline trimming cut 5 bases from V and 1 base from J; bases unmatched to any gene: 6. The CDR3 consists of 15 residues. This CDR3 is CASSPDRAKNTEAFF. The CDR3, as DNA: TGTGCCAGCAGCCCGGACAGGGCCAAGAACACTGAAGCTTTCTTT.

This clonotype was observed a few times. CDR3 bases: TGCGCCAGCAGCGGGGGACAGGGGAGAAGGGAGCAGTACTTC. Its protein product is CASSGGQGRREQYF. V gene TRBV4-1 combines with J gene TRBJ2-7; 10 bases are a match to TRBD1. The CDR3 is 14 amino acids. The J segment lost 7 bases and the V segment lost 5 bases, leaving 8 bases of the junction unmatched. Looked up from germline, CDR1 is MGHRA and CDR2 is YSYEKL.

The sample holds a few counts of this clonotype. For the CDR3, the DNA is TGTGCCAGCAGCGTAGAGGGGGACACCCACAATGAGCAGTACTTC. Residues: CASSVEGDTHNEQYF. V and J are TRBV9 and TRBJ2-1; a weak D match, TRBD1 (6 bases). The DNA end favors TRBJ2-7, so the J call may be wrong. The CDR3 covers 15 residues. CDR1 SGDLS and CDR2 YYNGEE come from the germline V gene.

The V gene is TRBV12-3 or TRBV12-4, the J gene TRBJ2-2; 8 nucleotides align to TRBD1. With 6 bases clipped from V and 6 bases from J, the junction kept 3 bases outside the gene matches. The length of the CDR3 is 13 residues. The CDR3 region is CASSWDRPGELFF. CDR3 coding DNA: TGTGCCAGCAGCTGGGACAGGCCCGGGGAGCTGTTTTTT.

The CDR3: CSARLQGMNTEAFF. In DNA form, the CDR3 reads TGCAGTGCTAGATTACAGGGGATGAACACTGAAGCTTTCTTT. This chain links TRBV20-1 with TRBJ1-1; TRBD1 matches at 7 bases. This CDR3 contains 14 residues. The junction had 3 bases not matched to a gene; V was cut back by 2 bases and J by 0 bases. Looked up from germline, CDR1 is DFQATT and CDR2 is SNEGSKA (reference sequence).

CDR3: CASSQDRTGVFNGYTF. In nucleotides, the CDR3 is TGTGCCAGCAGCCAAGACCGGACAGGGGTCTTCAATGGCTACACCTTC. J is TRBJ1-2 and V is TRBV14; 9 bases agree with TRBD1. The CDR3 totals 16 residues. V shed 0 bases and J 6 bases; nucleotides not matched to a gene: 8. CDR1 is SGHDN and CDR2 is FVKESK in the germline V gene. The variable domain in full, completed from reference TRBV14 and TRBJ1-2, reads EAGVTQFPSHSVIEKGQTVTLRCDPISGHDNLYWYRRVMGKEIKFLLHFVKESKQDESGMPNNRFLAERTGGTYSTLKVQPAELEDSGVYFCASSQDRTGVFNGYTFGSGTRLTVV.

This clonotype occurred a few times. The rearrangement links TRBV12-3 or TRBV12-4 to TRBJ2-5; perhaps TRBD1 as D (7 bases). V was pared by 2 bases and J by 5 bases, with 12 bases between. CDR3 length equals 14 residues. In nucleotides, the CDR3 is TGTGCCAGCAGTTTAACCAGGGGGGTGGAGACCCAGTACTTC. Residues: CASSLTRGVETQYF.

The chain's CDR3 is CATSTGEATTQYF. DNA of the CDR3: TGTGCCACCAGCACCGGGGAGGCAACGACCCAGTACTTC. This sequence joins TRBV24-1 and TRBJ2-5; possible D gene TRBD2, 6 bases. Trimming took off 7 bases at V and 7 bases at J, with 15 bases between the two ends. CDR3 length: 13 residues. Germline CDR1 is KGHDR and CDR2 is SFDVKD.

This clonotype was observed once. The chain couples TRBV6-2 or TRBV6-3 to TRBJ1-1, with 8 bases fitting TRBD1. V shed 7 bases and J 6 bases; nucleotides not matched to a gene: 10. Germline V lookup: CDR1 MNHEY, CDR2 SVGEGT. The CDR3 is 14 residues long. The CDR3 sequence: CASNSQGAGAEAFF. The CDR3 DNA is TGTGCCAGCAACTCCCAGGGGGCGGGGGCTGAAGCTTTCTTT.

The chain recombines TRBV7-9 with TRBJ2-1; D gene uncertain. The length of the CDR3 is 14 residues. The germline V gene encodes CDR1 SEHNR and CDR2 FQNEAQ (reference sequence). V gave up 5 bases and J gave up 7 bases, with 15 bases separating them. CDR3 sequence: CASSPRQIGNEQFF. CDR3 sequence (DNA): TGTGCCAGCAGCCCACGACAAATCGGAAATGAGCAGTTCTTC.

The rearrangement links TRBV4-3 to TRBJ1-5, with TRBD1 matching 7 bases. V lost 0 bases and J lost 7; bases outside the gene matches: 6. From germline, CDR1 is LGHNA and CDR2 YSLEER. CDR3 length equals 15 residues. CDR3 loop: CASSQDFQGGQPQHF. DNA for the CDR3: TGCGCCAGCAGCCAAGATTTTCAGGGGGGACAGCCCCAGCATTTT.

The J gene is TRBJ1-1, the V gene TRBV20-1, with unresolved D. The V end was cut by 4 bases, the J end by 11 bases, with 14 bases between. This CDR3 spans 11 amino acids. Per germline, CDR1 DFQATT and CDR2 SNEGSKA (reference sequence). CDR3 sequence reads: CSAIGNREAFF. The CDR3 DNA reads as TGCAGTGCTATAGGGAACCGGGAGGCTTTCTTT.